A single T cell receptor beta chain is shown here with its context. Its antigen is unidentified. Here immunoSEQ multiplex PCR was the method, and the copy in TCRdb shows in-frame clones only, minus some. Of around 150,000 clones listed, 95% to 96% were seen once; the top ten hold 0.8% to 0.95%. This record belongs to a study of cytomegalovirus exposure and HLA in healthy donors. V gave up 5 bases and J gave up 5 bases, with 12 bases separating them. The germline V gene has CDR1 MNHEY and CDR2 SMNVEV (reference sequence). CDR3 size: 13 residues. Regarding the study as a whole: The authors listed 164 TCR beta chains as cytomegalovirus-associated.

The sample taken for sequencing was PBMCs. The rearrangement joins TRBV27 to TRBJ1-2; D is unresolved. The origin of this receptor is a woman under 30 in good health and CMV-seronegative. The CDR3 is CASSPLHQYGYTF. DNA for the CDR3: TGTGCCAGCAGTCCTCTTCACCAGTATGGCTACACCTTC.